Listed below are T cell receptor beta chains from one sample, sequenced in a study of OX40 agonist ivuxolimab in advanced cancers. Repertoires were generated with immunoSEQ multiplex PCR, while TCRdb's copy carries only in-frame clones and drops some. The data show some 54,000 clones, about 85% seen once. The source was CD4+ or CD8+ T cells sorted from blood, collected in a trial of the OX40 agonist ivuxolimab. Every receptor here comes from an adult with an advanced solid tumor such as melanoma, head and neck, liver or kidney cancer. CDR3s include the opening cysteine and the closing phenylalanine or tryptophan. Fields, in order: clone size, V gene, D gene, CDR3 length, J gene, CDR3 protein, CDR3 DNA. A D gene is named only where the DNA matches it firmly. Clone size is stated in some rows and not others, as once, few, many or a class when expanded.

>.|TRBV7-9|TRBD1|14|TRBJ2-7
CASRGQGTTYEQYF
TGTGCCAGCAGAGGACAGGGGACAACCTACGAGCAGTACTTC
>once|TRBV30|TRBD1|14|TRBJ1-5
CAWSGGQGSQPQHF
TGTGCCTGGAGTGGGGGACAGGGTAGTCAGCCCCAGCATTTT
>.|TRBV27|TRBD2|14|TRBJ2-7
CASSFAGGDYEQYF
TGTGCCAGCAGTTTTGCGGGGGGAGACTACGAGCAGTACTTC
>.|TRBV4-3|.|15|TRBJ1-1
CASSQDEFRVAEAFF
TGCGCCAGCAGCCAAGATGAGTTTAGGGTGGCTGAAGCTTTCTTT
>.|TRBV25-1|.|12|TRBJ1-2
CASSADGRIDTF
TGTGCCAGCAGTGCGGATGGGCGGATTGACACCTTC
>.|TRBV6-1|.|16|TRBJ2-3
CASSDPGVAEGDTQYF
TGTGCCAGCAGTGACCCGGGGGTAGCTGAGGGTGATACGCAGTATTTT
>few|TRBV7-9|TRBD1|13|TRBJ2-7
CATRAGGIDEQYF
TGTGCCACCCGGGCAGGGGGCATCGACGAGCAGTACTTC
>.|TRBV4-3|.|14|TRBJ2-1
CASSQDSPKDQQFF
TGCGCCAGCAGCCAAGATAGCCCAAAGGACCAGCAGTTCTTC
>once|TRBV4-1|TRBD1|14|TRBJ1-4
CASSRTGGNEKLFF
TGCGCCAGCAGCCGGACAGGGGGGAATGAAAAACTGTTTTTT
>.|TRBV19|.|16|TRBJ2-7
CASSKNGPRSAYEQYF
TGTGCCAGTAGTAAGAACGGCCCCCGGAGTGCCTACGAGCAGTACTTC
>few|TRBV9|TRBD2|14|TRBJ2-3
CASSVSGGLDTQYF
TGTGCCAGCAGCGTTAGCGGGGGGCTAGATACGCAGTATTTT
>.|TRBV9|TRBD2|15|TRBJ2-7
CASSVGSGGDYEQYF
TGTGCCAGCAGCGTAGGGAGCGGGGGGGACTACGAGCAGTACTTC
>.|TRBV5-1|TRBD1|15|TRBJ2-2
CASSLDRAVTGELFF
TGCGCCAGCAGCCTAGACAGGGCGGTCACCGGGGAGCTGTTTTTT
>.|TRBV11-2|.|13|TRBJ2-7
CASSFGGVYEQYF
TGTGCCAGCAGCTTTGGGGGAGTCTACGAGCAGTACTTC
>.|TRBV9|.|15|TRBJ1-3
CASSAYSGSGNTIYF
TGTGCCAGCAGCGCCTATAGCGGCTCTGGAAACACCATATATTTT
>.|TRBV15|TRBD2|14|TRBJ2-3
CATSRGGEGDTQYF
TGTGCCACCAGCAGAGGCGGGGAGGGAGATACGCAGTATTTT
>.|TRBV4-3|.|15|TRBJ2-5
CASSRVLAAQETQYF
TGCGCCAGCAGTCGAGTACTAGCCGCCCAAGAGACCCAGTACTTC
>.|TRBV9|.|12|TRBJ2-7
CASSPQTYEQYF
TGTGCCAGCAGCCCCCAAACTTACGAGCAGTACTTC
>few|TRBV7-8|.|14|TRBJ2-7
CASSQTPTKNEQYF
TGTGCCAGCAGCCAAACCCCTACAAAGAACGAGCAGTACTTC
>.|TRBV27|TRBD2|17|TRBJ2-3
CASSRLAGGLGTDTQYF
TGTGCCAGCAGTCGACTAGCGGGGGGTCTCGGCACAGATACGCAGTATTTT
>.|TRBV13|.|13|TRBJ1-1
CASSSWTASEAFF
TGTGCCAGCAGCTCCTGGACTGCCAGTGAAGCTTTCTTT
>.|TRBV11-1|.|16|TRBJ2-1
CASSLGVGLFGDEQFF
TGTGCCAGCAGCTTAGGAGTCGGGCTCTTCGGGGATGAGCAGTTCTTC
>.|TRBV5-8|.|13|TRBJ2-7
CASSQGYGYEQYF
TGTGCCAGCAGCCAGGGGTACGGGTACGAGCAGTACTTC
>.|TRBV6-6|.|14|TRBJ1-1
CASSYSGSNTEAFF
TGTGCCAGCAGTTACTCGGGGAGCAACACTGAAGCTTTCTTT
>.|TRBV4-1|.|14|TRBJ1-3
CASSQSSGGNTIYF
TGCGCCAGCAGCCAATCTTCAGGAGGAAACACCATATATTTT
>.|TRBV4-1|.|14|TRBJ1-2
CASSQGERLYGYTF
TGCGCCAGCAGCCAAGGGGAACGGCTCTATGGCTACACCTTC
>.|TRBV7-9|.|12|TRBJ1-5
CASSLGPQPQHF
TGTGCCAGCAGCTTAGGTCCTCAGCCCCAGCATTTT
>.|TRBV19|TRBD2|15|TRBJ2-3
CASSRTSGDTDTQYF
TGTGCCAGTAGCAGGACTAGCGGGGATACAGATACGCAGTATTTT
>.|TRBV30|.|13|TRBJ1-1
CAWSSGANTEAFF
TGTGCCTGGAGTTCTGGAGCTAACACTGAAGCTTTCTTT
>.|TRBV5-1|.|15|TRBJ2-2
CASSLEGQNTGELFF
TGCGCCAGCAGCTTGGAGGGACAGAACACCGGGGAGCTGTTTTTT
>.|TRBV29-1|TRBD1|14|TRBJ1-1
CSVAQGAGSTEAFF
TGCAGCGTTGCCCAGGGGGCCGGTAGCACTGAAGCTTTCTTT
>.|TRBV9|.|17|TRBJ2-3
CASSPGRGYSSTDTQYF
TGTGCCAGCAGCCCAGGAAGGGGCTACTCTAGCACAGATACGCAGTATTTT
>.|TRBV5-6|.|14|TRBJ2-3
CASSLDPSADTQYF
TGTGCCAGCAGCTTGGACCCTTCGGCAGATACGCAGTATTTT
>.|TRBV19|.|14|TRBJ2-2
CASSLSGHTGELFF
TGTGCCAGTAGTTTGTCGGGACACACCGGGGAGCTGTTTTTT
>.|TRBV6-1|.|15|TRBJ1-1
CASSGQLPGDTEAFF
TGTGCCAGCAGTGGTCAATTACCGGGGGACACTGAAGCTTTCTTT
>.|TRBV27|.|15|TRBJ1-5
CASSTGTKGNQPQHF
TGTGCCAGCAGCACAGGGACCAAGGGCAATCAGCCCCAGCATTTT
>.|TRBV10-3|.|15|TRBJ2-3
CAISYLRDGADTQYF
TGTGCCATCAGTTACCTACGGGACGGAGCAGATACGCAGTATTTT
>.|TRBV7-8|.|12|TRBJ1-2
CASSLVGVGYTF
TGTGCCAGCAGCTTAGTCGGGGTTGGCTACACCTTC
>.|TRBV2|.|14|TRBJ2-7
CASSDWDISYEQYF
TGTGCCAGCAGTGACTGGGACATTTCCTACGAGCAGTACTTC
>once|TRBV9|.|14|TRBJ2-7
CASSKGRNSYEQYF
TGTGCCAGCAGTAAGGGACGGAACTCCTACGAGCAGTACTTC